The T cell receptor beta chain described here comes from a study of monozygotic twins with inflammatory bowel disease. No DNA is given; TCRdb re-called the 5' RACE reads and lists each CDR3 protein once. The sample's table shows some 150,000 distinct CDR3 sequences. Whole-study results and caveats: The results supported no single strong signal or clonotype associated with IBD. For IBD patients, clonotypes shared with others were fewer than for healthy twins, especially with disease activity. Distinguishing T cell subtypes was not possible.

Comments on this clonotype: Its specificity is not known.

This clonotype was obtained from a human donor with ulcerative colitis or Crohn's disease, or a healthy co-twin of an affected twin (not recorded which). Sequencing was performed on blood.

The CDR3 spells CASSLSLANYGYTF. The chain combines TRBV12-3 or TRBV12-4 with TRBJ1-2. The CDR3 is 14 residues long.